This T cell receptor (beta chain) originates from a study of blood T cells in healthy people across ages. Each donor was a healthy Caucasian individual from Russia, aged about 6 to 95. Next came a second PCR, run for roughly 6 to 11 cycles, which used a sample-barcoded 5' primer along with a J-beta primer mix. TCRdb reprocessed the 5' RACE reads via MiXCR and lists one record per CDR3 protein. The repertoire holds 1.5 million to 2 million distinct CDR3 sequences, with roughly 27% as singletons. J gave up 5 bases and V 3 bases, and 12 bases lay outside the gene matches. The CDR3 covers 16 residues. The germline gives CDR1 SGHAT, CDR2 FQNNGV.

The rearrangement uses TRBV11-2 and TRBJ2-5, with 7 bases matching TRBD2. Sequenced: blood. The sequence derives from a woman younger than 45 in good health. CDR3 sequence (DNA): TGTGCCAGCAGCTTCCTGGGGCGGGAGTGGCAGGAGACCCAGTACTTC. Encoded protein: CASSFLGREWQETQYF.